A selection of T cell receptor beta chains follows, all from one sample in a study of blood T cell repertoires in COVID-19. Profiled with immunoSEQ multiplex PCR; TCRdb holds only in-frame clones, not every one. The sample contains 20,000 to 25,000 clones, around four fifths of which appear only once. Sequenced input: peripheral blood. These receptor sequences come from a man at least 80 years old with active or convalescent COVID-19. Each CDR3 is given with its conserved first and last residue. A D gene is named only where the DNA matches it firmly. Size values are once, few and many counts, or a class for expanded clones, and some rows have none.

NA | TRBJ2-7 | NA | TRBV4-1 | TGCGCCAGCAGCCAAGAATCCTTCAGGGGTAGCTCCTACGAGCAGTACTTC | CASSQESFRGSSYEQYF
NA | TRBJ2-7 | few | TRBV6-5 | TGTGCCAGCAGACTTGAACCCAGAGGAAGTCACGAGCAGTACTTC | CASRLEPRGSHEQYF
TRBD1 | TRBJ1-1 | NA | TRBV30 | TGTGCCTGGAGTGTCGGGACAGGGTCGTTGGGCACTGAAGCTTTCTTT | CAWSVGTGSLGTEAFF
NA | TRBJ1-2 | NA | TRBV6-1 | TGTGCCAGCAGTGAAGGTCCAGGAGGAGGCTATGGCTACACCTTC | CASSEGPGGGYGYTF
NA | TRBJ1-6 | NA | TRBV18 | TGTGCCAGCTCATTACAGGAGTATAATTCACCCCTCCACTTT | CASSLQEYNSPLHF
TRBD2 | TRBJ2-2 | NA | TRBV6-5 | TGTGCCAGCAGAGGACTAGCGACCGGGGAGCTGTTTTTT | CASRGLATGELFF
TRBD1 | TRBJ2-5 | NA | TRBV27 | TGTGCCAGCAGGCCCGCCGGGACAGCCCGAGAGACCCAGTACTTC | CASRPAGTARETQYF
NA | TRBJ2-3 | NA | TRBV21-1 | TGTGCCAGCAGCAAGCTACTAGCGGGGGGGTTCTCAGATACGCAGTATTTT | CASSKLLAGGFSDTQYF
TRBD2 | TRBJ2-3 | NA | TRBV19 | TGTGCCAGTAGTATATCCCTGGGACTAGCGGACTCCACAGATACGCAGTATTTT | CASSISLGLADSTDTQYF
TRBD2 | TRBJ2-1 | NA | TRBV19 | TGTGCCAGTAGTCCGAGTAGCGGGAGGGACAATGAGCAGTTCTTC | CASSPSSGRDNEQFF
TRBD2 | TRBJ2-3 | NA | TRBV27 | TGTGCCAGCAGTTTAATTAGCGGGGGGTTTAGCACAGATACGCAGTATTTT | CASSLISGGFSTDTQYF
TRBD1 | TRBJ1-1 | NA | TRBV6-5 | TGTGCCAGCAGTTCCTCTACAGGGGGCATAGGGACTGAAGCTTTCTTT | CASSSSTGGIGTEAFF
TRBD2 | TRBJ2-2 | NA | TRBV7-2 | TGTGCCAGCAGCGCAGAACTAGCGGAGTATACCGGGGAGCTGTTTTTT | CASSAELAEYTGELFF
NA | TRBJ2-7 | NA | TRBV12-3/TRBV12-4 | TGTGCCAGCAGTCCAGGGTTCGAGCAGTACTTC | CASSPGFEQYF
TRBD1 | TRBJ1-2 | NA | TRBV5-4 | TGTGCCAGCAGCCCAGACAGGGGGACCATAGGTGGCTACACCTTC | CASSPDRGTIGGYTF
NA | TRBJ1-1 | NA | TRBV7-9 | TGTGCCAGCAACGGAGTAAACACTGAAGCTTTCTTT | CASNGVNTEAFF
TRBD1 | TRBJ2-1 | NA | TRBV6-4 | TGTGCCAGCGCCGGGACAGGCCACAATGAGCAGTTCTTC | CASAGTGHNEQFF
NA | TRBJ1-4 | NA | TRBV19 | TGTGCCAGTAGTATCGACCGGGGATTAAGTGAAAAACTGTTTTTT | CASSIDRGLSEKLFF
NA | TRBJ2-2 | once | TRBV18 | TGTGCCAGCTCGAAGACAGGGGGAAGCGGGGGAGCGAACACCGGGGAGCTGTTTTTT | CASSKTGGSGGANTGELFF
NA | TRBJ2-1 | once | TRBV5-1 | TGCGCCAGCAGCTTACAGAATGAGCAGTTCTTC | CASSLQNEQFF
TRBD1 | TRBJ1-1 | NA | TRBV7-2 | TGTGCCAGCAGCGGACGACAGGGGCGGGGGAACACTGAAGCTTTCTTT | CASSGRQGRGNTEAFF
NA | TRBJ1-1 | NA | TRBV3-1/TRBV3-2 | TGTGCCAGCAGCCAACAGACAGTTCCCACTGAAGCTTTCTTT | CASSQQTVPTEAFF
TRBD2 | TRBJ2-1 | few | TRBV11-2 | TGTGCCAGCAGCTCCTTGCGGGGGGGGTACAATGAGCAGTTCTTC | CASSSLRGGYNEQFF
TRBD1 | TRBJ2-7 | once | TRBV25-1 | TGTGCCAGCGGGATGGTGGGACAGACCTACGAGCAGTACTTC | CASGMVGQTYEQYF
TRBD1 | TRBJ2-5 | NA | TRBV6-2/TRBV6-3 | TGTGCCAGCAGCCGGGACAGAGGACAAGAGACCCAGTACTTC | CASSRDRGQETQYF
TRBD1 | TRBJ1-2 | once | TRBV6-5 | TGTGCCAGCACCCGGGGACAGGGAAGTGAAGGCTACACCTTC | CASTRGQGSEGYTF
TRBD1 | TRBJ1-1 | NA | TRBV2 | TGTGCCAGCAGCGGAAACAGGGGAGGCCTTGAAGCTTTCTTT | CASSGNRGGLEAFF
NA | TRBJ2-5 | NA | TRBV7-8 | TGTGCCAGCAGCTTAGGATCAGTGGACTGGGAGACCCAGTACTTC | CASSLGSVDWETQYF
TRBD2 | TRBJ2-3 | NA | TRBV5-1 | TGCGCCAGCAGCTTGGACTCGGGAGGGTCAGGCACAGATACGCAGTATTTT | CASSLDSGGSGTDTQYF
NA | TRBJ2-1 | NA | TRBV6-5 | TGTGCCAGCAGTCGCCGGGACTCCTACAATGAGCAGTTCTTC | CASSRRDSYNEQFF
TRBD1 | TRBJ1-1 | NA | TRBV30 | TGTGCCTCCACGGGACAGGGGGGCACTGAAGCTTTCTTT | CASTGQGGTEAFF
NA | TRBJ1-6 | NA | TRBV7-2 | TGTGCCAGCAGCCTCACAGGGATGAATTCACCCCTCCACTTT | CASSLTGMNSPLHF
NA | TRBJ1-5 | medium-sized | TRBV7-8 | TGTGCCAGCAGCTTATTATTCGGGAGTAGCAATCAGCCCCAGCATTTT | CASSLLFGSSNQPQHF
TRBD1 | TRBJ1-5 | NA | TRBV24-1 | TGTGCCACCAGTGACGCGGGACAGGGGGGCCAGCCCCAGCATTTT | CATSDAGQGGQPQHF
NA | TRBJ2-5 | NA | TRBV29-1 | TGCAGCGTTGGACAGTACCAAGAGACCCAGTACTTC | CSVGQYQETQYF
NA | TRBJ1-5 | once | TRBV7-9 | TGTGCCAGCAGCTTAGGAGGGGGGGGCGGTCAGCCCCAGCATTTT | CASSLGGGGGQPQHF
NA | TRBJ2-3 | NA | TRBV13 | TGTGCCAGCAGCCGATGGAGGACAGATACGCAGTATTTT | CASSRWRTDTQYF
TRBD1 | TRBJ1-2 | NA | TRBV7-2 | TGTGCCAGCAGCGTAGTAGGACAGGGGGCGTCGGGCTACACCTTC | CASSVVGQGASGYTF
TRBD1 | TRBJ1-5 | NA | TRBV2 | TGTGCCAGCACAGGGGGGCGCGGCGGCAATCAGCCCCAGCATTTT | CASTGGRGGNQPQHF
TRBD2 | TRBJ2-7 | NA | TRBV3-1/TRBV3-2 | TGTGCCAGCAGCCAGGGACTAGCGAGAAACCGCTACGAGCAGTACTTC | CASSQGLARNRYEQYF
TRBD1 | TRBJ1-1 | NA | TRBV29-1 | TGCAGCGTTGTAACAGGGGACAGGAGAGCTTTCTTT | CSVVTGDRRAFF
TRBD1 | TRBJ1-6 | NA | TRBV28 | TGTGCCAGCAGCCCGGGACAGGGTCATTCACCCCTCCACTTT | CASSPGQGHSPLHF
NA | TRBJ2-5 | NA | TRBV12-3/TRBV12-4 | TGTGCCAGCAGTCCCGTGACGGGGGCCCAGTACTTC | CASSPVTGAQYF
NA | TRBJ2-1 | NA | TRBV12-3/TRBV12-4 | TGTGCCAGCAGCCTATACAATGAGCAGTTCTTC | CASSLYNEQFF
TRBD1 | TRBJ1-5 | NA | TRBV2 | TGTGCCAGCAGTGTGGGGGCAGGGGGTCAGCCCCAGCATTTT | CASSVGAGGQPQHF
NA | TRBJ1-2 | NA | TRBV30 | TGTGCCTGGAGGAAGGGGGATTTCTACACCTTC | CAWRKGDFYTF
NA | TRBJ2-7 | NA | TRBV20-1 | TGCAGTGCTAGTACGGGAGCCCACGAGCAGTACTTC | CSASTGAHEQYF
TRBD1 | TRBJ1-5 | NA | TRBV6-5 | TGTGCCAGCAAGGGTAGGGGGCAACAGCCCCAGCATTTT | CASKGRGQQPQHF
NA | TRBJ1-2 | NA | TRBV5-1 | TGCGCCAGCAGCTTGGGTGTTGGAGAGGGCTATGGCTACACCTTC | CASSLGVGEGYGYTF
NA | TRBJ1-4 | NA | TRBV18 | TGTGCCAGCTCCGCTCCAGGCCCAGCAACTAATGAAAAACTGTTTTTT | CASSAPGPATNEKLFF
TRBD2 | TRBJ2-1 | NA | TRBV6-2/TRBV6-3 | TGTGCCAGCAGTTACTCGGGGACTAGCGGAATCTACAATGAGCAGTTCTTC | CASSYSGTSGIYNEQFF
TRBD1 | TRBJ1-1 | NA | TRBV30 | TGTGCCTGGAGTTGGGGACAGGGTTGGACTGAAGCTTTCTTT | CAWSWGQGWTEAFF
TRBD1 | TRBJ1-1 | once | TRBV5-1 | TGCGCCAGCAGCTCCACCGGGACAGGGCCTTTAACTGAAGCTTTCTTT | CASSSTGTGPLTEAFF
NA | TRBJ1-5 | NA | TRBV6-5 | TGTGCCACAGGGAGGGATCAGCCCCAGCATTTT | CATGRDQPQHF
NA | TRBJ2-6 | once | TRBV25-1 | TGTGCCAGCAGTGAAATGGGGGGCTCTGGGGCCAACGTCCTGACTTTC | CASSEMGGSGANVLTF
NA | TRBJ1-1 | NA | TRBV7-2 | TGTGCCAGCAGCTTAAACAGGGAAGGCACTGAAGCTTTCTTT | CASSLNREGTEAFF
TRBD1 | TRBJ2-4 | once | TRBV5-1 | TGCGCCAGCAGTCCGGGACAGGGGGCTTGGAACATTCAGTACTTC | CASSPGQGAWNIQYF
TRBD1 | TRBJ1-5 | NA | TRBV12-5 | TGTGCTAGTGCAGGACAGGGATATCAGCCCCAGCATTTT | CASAGQGYQPQHF
NA | TRBJ2-3 | NA | TRBV18 | TGTGCCAGCTCACTTATCCTACGGTCGGGGAGCACAGATACGCAGTATTTT | CASSLILRSGSTDTQYF